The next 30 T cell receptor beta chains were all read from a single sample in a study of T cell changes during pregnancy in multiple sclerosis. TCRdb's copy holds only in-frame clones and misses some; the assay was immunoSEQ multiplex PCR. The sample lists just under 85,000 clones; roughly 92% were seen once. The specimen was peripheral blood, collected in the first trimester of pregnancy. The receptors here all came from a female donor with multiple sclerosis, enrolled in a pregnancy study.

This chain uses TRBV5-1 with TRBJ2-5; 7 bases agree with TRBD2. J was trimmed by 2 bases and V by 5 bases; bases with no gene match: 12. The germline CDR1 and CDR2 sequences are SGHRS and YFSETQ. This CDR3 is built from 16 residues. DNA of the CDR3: TGCGCCAGCAGTCCGATTCGCGGGGGAAATCAAGAGACCCAGTACTTC. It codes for CASSPIRGGNQETQYF.

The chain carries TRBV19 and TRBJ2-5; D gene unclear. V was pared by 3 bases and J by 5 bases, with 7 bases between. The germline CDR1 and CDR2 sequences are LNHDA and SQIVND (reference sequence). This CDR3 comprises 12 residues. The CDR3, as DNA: TGTGCCAGTAGTATCTTGGGCGAGACCCAGTACTTC. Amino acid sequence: CASSILGETQYF.

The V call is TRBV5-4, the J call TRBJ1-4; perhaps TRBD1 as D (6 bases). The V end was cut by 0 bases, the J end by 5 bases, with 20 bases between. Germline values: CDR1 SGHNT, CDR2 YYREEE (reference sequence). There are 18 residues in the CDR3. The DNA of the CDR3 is TGTGCCAGCAGCTTGGGGGCCATAGGGCAGGGGCAAAATGAAAAACTGTTTTTT. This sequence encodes CASSLGAIGQGQNEKLFF.

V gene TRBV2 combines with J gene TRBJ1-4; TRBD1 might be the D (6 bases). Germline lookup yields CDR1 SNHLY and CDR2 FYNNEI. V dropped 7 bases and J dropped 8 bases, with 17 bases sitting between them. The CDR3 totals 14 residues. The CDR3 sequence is CASIQTGRGEKLFF. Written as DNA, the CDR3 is TGTGCCAGCATTCAGACAGGACGGGGCGAAAAACTGTTTTTT.

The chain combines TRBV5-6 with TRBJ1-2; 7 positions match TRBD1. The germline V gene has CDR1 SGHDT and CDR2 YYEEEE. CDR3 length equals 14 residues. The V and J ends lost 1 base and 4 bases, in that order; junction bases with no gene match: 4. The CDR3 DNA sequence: TGTGCCAGCAGCTTGATAGGGGGCGGCTATGGCTACACCTTC. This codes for CASSLIGGGYGYTF.

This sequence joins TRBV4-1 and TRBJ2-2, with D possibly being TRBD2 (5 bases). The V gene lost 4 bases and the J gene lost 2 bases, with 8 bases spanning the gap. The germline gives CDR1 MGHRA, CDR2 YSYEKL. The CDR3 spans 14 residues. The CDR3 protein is CASSRTENTGELFF. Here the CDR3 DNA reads TGCGCCAGCAGCCGGACTGAAAACACCGGGGAGCTGTTTTTT.

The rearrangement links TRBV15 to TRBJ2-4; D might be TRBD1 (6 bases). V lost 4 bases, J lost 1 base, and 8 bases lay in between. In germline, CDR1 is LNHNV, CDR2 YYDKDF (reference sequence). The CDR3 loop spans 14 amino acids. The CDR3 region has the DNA TGTGCCACCAGCAATAGGGGGGCCAAAAACATTCAGTACTTC. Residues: CATSNRGAKNIQYF. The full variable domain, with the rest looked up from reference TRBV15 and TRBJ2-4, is DAMVIQNPRYQVTQFGKPVTLSCSQTLNHNVMYWYQQKSSQAPKLLFHYYDKDFNNEADTPDNFQSRRPNTSFCFLDIRSPGLGDTAMYLCATSNRGAKNIQYFGAGTRLSVL.

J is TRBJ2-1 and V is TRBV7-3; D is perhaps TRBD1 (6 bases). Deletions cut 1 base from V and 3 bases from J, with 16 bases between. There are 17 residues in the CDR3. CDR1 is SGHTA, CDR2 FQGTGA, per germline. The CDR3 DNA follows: TGTGCCAGCAGCTTAATAGGTACAGGGCCTTTCTACAATGAGCAGTTCTTC. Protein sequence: CASSLIGTGPFYNEQFF.

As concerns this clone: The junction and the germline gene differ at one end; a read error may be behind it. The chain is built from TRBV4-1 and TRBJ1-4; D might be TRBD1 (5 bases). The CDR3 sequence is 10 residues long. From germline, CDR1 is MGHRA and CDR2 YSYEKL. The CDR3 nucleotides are TGCGCCAGCGGAGGGGACGGTCAGGTTTTT. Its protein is CASGGDGQVF.

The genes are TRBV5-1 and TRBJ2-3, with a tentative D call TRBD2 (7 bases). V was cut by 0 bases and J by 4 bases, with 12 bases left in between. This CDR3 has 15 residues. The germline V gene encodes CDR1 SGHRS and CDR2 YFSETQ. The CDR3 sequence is CASSLVGGGPDTQYF. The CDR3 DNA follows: TGCGCCAGCAGCTTGGTTGGCGGGGGCCCAGATACGCAGTATTTT. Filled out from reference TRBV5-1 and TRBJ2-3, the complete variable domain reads KAGVTQTPRYLIKTRGQQVTLSCSPISGHRSVSWYQQTPGQGLQFLFEYFSETQRNKGNFPGRFSGRQFSNSRSEMNVSTLELGDSALYLCASSLVGGGPDTQYFGPGTRLTVL.

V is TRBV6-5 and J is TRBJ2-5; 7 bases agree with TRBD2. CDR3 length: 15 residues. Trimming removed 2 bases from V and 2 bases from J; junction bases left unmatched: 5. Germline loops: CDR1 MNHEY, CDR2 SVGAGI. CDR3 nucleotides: TGTGCCAGCAGTTACCTAGCGGAGATACAAGAGACCCAGTACTTC. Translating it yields CASSYLAEIQETQYF.

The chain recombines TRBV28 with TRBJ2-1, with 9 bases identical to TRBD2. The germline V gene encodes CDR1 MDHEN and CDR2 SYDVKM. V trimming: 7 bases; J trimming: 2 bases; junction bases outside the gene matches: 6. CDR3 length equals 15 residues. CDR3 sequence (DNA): TGTGCCAGCATCCCGGGACTAGCAACCTACAATGAGCAGTTCTTC. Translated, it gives CASIPGLATYNEQFF.

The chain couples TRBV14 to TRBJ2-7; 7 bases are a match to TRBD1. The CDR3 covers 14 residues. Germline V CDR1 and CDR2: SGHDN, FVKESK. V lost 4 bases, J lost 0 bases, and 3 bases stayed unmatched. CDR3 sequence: CASSPPGGSYEQYF. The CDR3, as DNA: TGTGCCAGCAGCCCCCCAGGGGGCTCCTACGAGCAGTACTTC.

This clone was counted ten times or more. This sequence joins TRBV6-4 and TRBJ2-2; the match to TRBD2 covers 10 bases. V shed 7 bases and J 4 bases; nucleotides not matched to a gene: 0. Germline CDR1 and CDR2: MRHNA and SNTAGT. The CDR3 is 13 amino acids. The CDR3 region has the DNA TGTGCCAGCACTAGCGGGAGCACCGGGGAGCTGTTTTTT. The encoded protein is CASTSGSTGELFF.

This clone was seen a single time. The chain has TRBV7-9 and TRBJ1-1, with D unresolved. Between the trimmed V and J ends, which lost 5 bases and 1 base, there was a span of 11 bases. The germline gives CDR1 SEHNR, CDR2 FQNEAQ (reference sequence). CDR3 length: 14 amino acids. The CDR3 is CASSIRETNTEAFF. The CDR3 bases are TGTGCCAGCAGCATCCGGGAAACGAACACTGAAGCTTTCTTT. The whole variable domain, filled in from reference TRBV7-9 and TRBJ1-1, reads DTGVSQNPRHKITKRGQNVTFRCDPISEHNRLYWYRQTLGQGPEFLTYFQNEAQLEKSRLLSDRFSAERPKGSFSTLEIQRTEQGDSAMYLCASSIRETNTEAFFGQGTRLTVV.

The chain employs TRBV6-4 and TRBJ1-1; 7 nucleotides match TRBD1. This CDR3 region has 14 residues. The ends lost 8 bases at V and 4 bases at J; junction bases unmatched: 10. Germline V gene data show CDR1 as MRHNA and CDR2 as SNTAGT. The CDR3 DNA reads TGTGCCAGCCTTGTGGGGCAGGGGGGCACTGAAGCTTTCTTT. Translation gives CASLVGQGGTEAFF.

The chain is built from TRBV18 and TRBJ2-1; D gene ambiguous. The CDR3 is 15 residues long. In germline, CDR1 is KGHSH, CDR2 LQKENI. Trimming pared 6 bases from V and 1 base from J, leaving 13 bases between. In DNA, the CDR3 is TGTGCCAGCTCCGTTTTATCGACATCCTACAATGAGCAGTTCTTC. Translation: CASSVLSTSYNEQFF.

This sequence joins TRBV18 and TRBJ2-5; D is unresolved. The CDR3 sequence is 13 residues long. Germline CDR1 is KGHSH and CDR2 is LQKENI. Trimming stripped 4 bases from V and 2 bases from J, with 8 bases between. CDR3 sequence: CASSRSLQETQYF. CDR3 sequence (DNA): TGTGCCAGCTCACGATCACTTCAAGAGACCCAGTACTTC.

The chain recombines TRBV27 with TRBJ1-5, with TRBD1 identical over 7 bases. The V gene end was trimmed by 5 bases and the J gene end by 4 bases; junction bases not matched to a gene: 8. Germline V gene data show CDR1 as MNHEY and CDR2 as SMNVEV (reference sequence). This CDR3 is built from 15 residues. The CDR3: CASSAFGTVNQPQHF. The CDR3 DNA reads TGTGCCAGCAGTGCCTTTGGGACAGTAAATCAGCCCCAGCATTTT.

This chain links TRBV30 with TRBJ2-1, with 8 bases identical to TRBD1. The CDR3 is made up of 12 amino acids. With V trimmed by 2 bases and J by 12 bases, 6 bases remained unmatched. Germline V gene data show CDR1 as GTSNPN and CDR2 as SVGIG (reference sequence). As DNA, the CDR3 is TGTGCCTGGAGTCATGGACAGGGTACGCAGTTCTTC. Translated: CAWSHGQGTQFF.

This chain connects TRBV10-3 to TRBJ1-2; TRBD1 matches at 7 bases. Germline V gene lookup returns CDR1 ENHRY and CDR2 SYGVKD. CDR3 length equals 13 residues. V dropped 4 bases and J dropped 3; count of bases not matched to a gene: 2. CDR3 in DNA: TGTGCCATCAGTGTACAGGGGTACTATGGCTACACCTTC. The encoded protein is CAISVQGYYGYTF.

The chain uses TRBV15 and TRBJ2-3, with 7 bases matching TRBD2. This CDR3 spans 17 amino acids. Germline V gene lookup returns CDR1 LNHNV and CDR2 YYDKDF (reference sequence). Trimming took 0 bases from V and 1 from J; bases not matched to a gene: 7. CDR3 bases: TGTGCCACCAGCAGAGATCGGAGCGGGGCTCGCACAGATACGCAGTATTTT. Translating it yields CATSRDRSGARTDTQYF.

In nucleotides, the CDR3 is TGTGCCACCAGCAGAGTCGGGGGGCCCTACAATGAGCAGTTCTTC. Its translation: CATSRVGGPYNEQFF. This chain links TRBV15 with TRBJ2-1, with D possibly being TRBD2 (7 bases). Germline CDR1 and CDR2: LNHNV and YYDKDF (reference sequence). V gave up 1 base and J gave up 2 bases, with 9 bases separating them. This CDR3 has 15 residues.

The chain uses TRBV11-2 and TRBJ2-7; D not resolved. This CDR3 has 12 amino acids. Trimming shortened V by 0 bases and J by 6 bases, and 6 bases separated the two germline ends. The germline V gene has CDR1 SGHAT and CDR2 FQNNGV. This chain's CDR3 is CASSLDGGEQYF. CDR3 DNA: TGTGCCAGCAGCTTAGACGGCGGCGAGCAGTACTTC. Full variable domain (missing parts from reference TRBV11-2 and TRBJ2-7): EAGVAQSPRYKIIEKRQSVAFWCNPISGHATLYWYQQILGQGPKLLIQFQNNGVVDDSQLPKDRFSAERLKGVDSTLKIQPAKLEDSAVYLCASSLDGGEQYFGPGTRLTVT.

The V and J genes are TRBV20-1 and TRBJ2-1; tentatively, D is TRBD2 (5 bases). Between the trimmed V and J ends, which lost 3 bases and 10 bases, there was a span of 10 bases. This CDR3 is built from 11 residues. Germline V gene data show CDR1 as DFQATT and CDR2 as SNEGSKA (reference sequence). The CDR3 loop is CSASPSGEQFF. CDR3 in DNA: TGCAGTGCTAGCCCCTCGGGGGAGCAGTTCTTC.

The CDR3 here is CASSKDLTDLETQYF. The CDR3 nucleotides read TGTGCCAGCAGCAAAGACCTGACGGATTTGGAGACGCAGTATTTT. The rearrangement links TRBV21-1 to TRBJ2-3; the table gives TRBD2 as D, unverified against the DNA. TRBV21-1 is designated a pseudogene. CDR3 size: 15 residues.

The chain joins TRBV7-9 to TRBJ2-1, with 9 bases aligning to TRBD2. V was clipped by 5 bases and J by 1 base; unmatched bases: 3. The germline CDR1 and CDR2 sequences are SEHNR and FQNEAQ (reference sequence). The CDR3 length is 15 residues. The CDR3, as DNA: TGTGCCAGCAGCGCGGGACTAGCTTCCTACAATGAGCAGTTCTTC. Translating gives CASSAGLASYNEQFF.

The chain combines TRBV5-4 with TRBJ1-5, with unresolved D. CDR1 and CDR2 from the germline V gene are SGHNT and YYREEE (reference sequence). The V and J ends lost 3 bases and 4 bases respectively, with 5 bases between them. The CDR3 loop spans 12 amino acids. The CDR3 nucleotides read TGTGCCAGCAGCTCAGATAATCAGCCCCAGCATTTT. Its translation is CASSSDNQPQHF.

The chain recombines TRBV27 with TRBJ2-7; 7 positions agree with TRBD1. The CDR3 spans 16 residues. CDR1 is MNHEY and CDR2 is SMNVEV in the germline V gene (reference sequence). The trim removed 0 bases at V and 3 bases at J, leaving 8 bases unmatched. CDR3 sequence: CASSLSGTAKFYEQYF. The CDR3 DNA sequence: TGTGCCAGCAGTTTATCCGGGACAGCGAAATTCTACGAGCAGTACTTC.

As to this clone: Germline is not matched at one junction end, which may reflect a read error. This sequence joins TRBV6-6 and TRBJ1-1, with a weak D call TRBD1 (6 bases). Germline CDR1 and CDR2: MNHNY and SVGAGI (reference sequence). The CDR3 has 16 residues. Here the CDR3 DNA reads TGTGCCAGCAGTTACCCTAGGGGGGGAGGGAACAATGAAGCTTTCTTT. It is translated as CASSYPRGGGNNEAFF.